Listed here is a single T cell receptor (beta chain). A read error may account for a junction end that differs from germline. Sequencing of TCR beta drew on CD8+ and CD4+ T cells from blood. The record originates from a study of CD8 T cells in Susac syndrome. There are 12 residues in the CDR3. The V gene's germline CDR1 is MDHEN and CDR2 SYDVKM. It was with random hexamers that about 0.45 to 1 ug RNA was reverse transcribed. Amplification of the TCR beta CDR3 was carried out by immunoSEQ multiplex PCR, which spanned a total of 54 Vbeta and 13 Jbeta segments. TCRdb called the immunoSEQ multiplex PCR reads again in MiXCR, with one record for every CDR3 protein. The sample yields 250,000 to 300,000 distinct CDR3 sequences, about 85% seen once.

This TCR was sampled from a human donor with multiple sclerosis. This sequence joins TRBV28 and TRBJ2-7; D is perhaps TRBD1 (6 bases). Input material: CD8+ T cells from PBMCs. The CDR3 DNA reads as TGTGCCGGCAGTGACGGGCCCCACAGGGAGTACTTC. It is translated as CAGSDGPHREYF. Supplemented by reference TRBV28 and TRBJ2-7, the full variable domain reads DVKVTQSSRYLVKRTGEKVFLECVQDMDHENMFWYRQDPGLGLRLIYFSYDVKMKEKGDIPEGYSVSREKKERFSLILESASTNQTSMYLCAGSDGPHREYFGPGTRLTVT.